The rows below give T cell receptor beta chains drawn from one sample of a study of PD-L1 blockade in urothelial cancer. Assay used: immunoSEQ multiplex PCR; TCRdb lists only in-frame clones, some missing. Of roughly 42,000 clones listed, 81% were seen once; the top ten hold under 3%. The material sequenced was PBMCs, taken around atezolizumab (anti-PD-L1) treatment. The receptors shown here come from a man in his 70s with urothelial cancer. CDR3s include the opening cysteine and the closing phenylalanine or tryptophan.

V: TRBV6-5
J: TRBJ1-2
CDR3: CASSDGGGGGYGYTF

V: TRBV13
J: TRBJ1-5
CDR3: CASSSMARGDQPQHF

V: TRBV27
J: TRBJ2-1
CDR3: CASSLSGTSAWRVNEQFF

V: TRBV7-2
J: TRBJ2-7
CDR3: CASSPQGQGEQYF

V: TRBV6-5
J: TRBJ2-7
CDR3: CASRTKDRPSYEQYF

V: TRBV19
J: TRBJ1-2
CDR3: CATEATGAATNGYTF

V: TRBV2
J: TRBJ1-6
CDR3: CASRGGQGGSSPLHF

V: TRBV13
J: TRBJ2-7
CDR3: CASSLIGTGGIYEQYF

V: TRBV9
J: TRBJ1-4
CDR3: CASSVSSGRGQEKLFF

V: TRBV6-5
J: TRBJ2-3
CDR3: CASTQGFADTQYF

V: TRBV4-2
J: TRBJ2-1
CDR3: CASSQSFYGGDRRNNEQFF

V: TRBV5-1
J: TRBJ2-2
CDR3: CASSPDTPVTGELFF

V: TRBV9
J: TRBJ2-1
CDR3: CASGQDPRTSGSFSYNEQFF

V: TRBV6-5
J: TRBJ2-7
CDR3: CASSSLTDSYEQYF

V: TRBV5-1
J: TRBJ2-1
CDR3: CASSLRQGFNEQFF

V: TRBV7-9
J: TRBJ2-6
CDR3: CASSLGGTTYSGANVLTF

V: TRBV7-9
J: TRBJ1-3
CDR3: CASSRQGAAGNTIYF

V: TRBV28
J: TRBJ1-1
CDR3: CASSRTGGSTEAFF

V: TRBV7-2
J: TRBJ2-5
CDR3: CASSLNFLRGETQYF

V: TRBV19
J: TRBJ2-1
CDR3: CASATQGYNEQFF

V: TRBV21-1
J: TRBJ2-2
CDR3: CASSAPGAGTNTGELFF

V: TRBV9
J: TRBJ1-3
CDR3: CASSVQGSGNTIYF

V: TRBV11-2
J: TRBJ2-7
CDR3: CASSFGTDGFYEQYF

V: TRBV7-3
J: TRBJ2-3
CDR3: CASSPTSGRGADTQYF

V: TRBV9
J: TRBJ1-1
CDR3: CASSPRQGVYTEAFF

V: TRBV7-9
J: TRBJ2-7
CDR3: CASSPWDTSYEQYF

V: TRBV7-9
J: TRBJ2-2
CDR3: CASSLGLLGTGELFF

V: TRBV6-6
J: TRBJ2-2
CDR3: CASIRLENTGELFF

V: TRBV6-1
J: TRBJ2-7
CDR3: CASSELGAGRRPYEQYF

V: TRBV4-3
J: TRBJ2-7
CDR3: CASSQDRAASSYEQYF

V: TRBV19
J: TRBJ1-1
CDR3: CASRDRFGDTEAFF

V: TRBV19
J: TRBJ2-7
CDR3: CASSLGTSGTYEQYF

V: TRBV11-2
J: TRBJ1-2
CDR3: CASSLSPPETYGYTF

V: TRBV7-2
J: TRBJ2-2
CDR3: CASRSGGGTGELFF

V: TRBV19
J: TRBJ2-7
CDR3: CASKVAGDSEQYF

V: TRBV7-9
J: TRBJ2-3
CDR3: CASSLNGRIYDTQYF

V: TRBV6-5
J: TRBJ2-7
CDR3: CASSAGGYEQYF

V: TRBV28
J: TRBJ2-1
CDR3: CASSYDRGPYNEQFF

V: TRBV10-2
J: TRBJ1-2
CDR3: CASREDREDYGYTF

V: TRBV7-9
J: TRBJ2-7
CDR3: CASSGTGGHEQYF

V: TRBV11-2
J: TRBJ1-1
CDR3: CASSSAGFRGVPRLTEAFF

V: TRBV11-3
J: TRBJ1-1
CDR3: CASSSGQTEAFF

V: TRBV5-1
J: TRBJ2-1
CDR3: CASSTGLAGGPYNEQFF

V: TRBV4-3
J: TRBJ2-2
CDR3: CASSLKAGWTGELFF

V: TRBV2
J: TRBJ1-4
CDR3: CASSGQDLWNEKLFF

V: TRBV4-1
J: TRBJ1-1
CDR3: CASSQVGTGDTEAFF

V: TRBV5-5
J: TRBJ2-5
CDR3: CASSLVGTGDQETQYF

V: TRBV7-7
J: TRBJ2-5
CDR3: CASSLGGSEQETQYF

V: TRBV9
J: TRBJ1-3
CDR3: CASSQAGGNTIYF

V: TRBV15
J: TRBJ1-2
CDR3: CATSGRTGEIGGYTF

V: TRBV28
J: TRBJ1-1
CDR3: CASSLATGGTDTEAFF

V: TRBV6-5
J: TRBJ2-1
CDR3: CASSPGRTGSNEQFF

V: TRBV11-2
J: TRBJ1-1
CDR3: CASRSGGAAEAFF

V: TRBV2
J: TRBJ1-5
CDR3: CASSEGTGGFSNQPQHF

V: TRBV7-9
J: TRBJ1-1
CDR3: CASSLVGSTEAFF